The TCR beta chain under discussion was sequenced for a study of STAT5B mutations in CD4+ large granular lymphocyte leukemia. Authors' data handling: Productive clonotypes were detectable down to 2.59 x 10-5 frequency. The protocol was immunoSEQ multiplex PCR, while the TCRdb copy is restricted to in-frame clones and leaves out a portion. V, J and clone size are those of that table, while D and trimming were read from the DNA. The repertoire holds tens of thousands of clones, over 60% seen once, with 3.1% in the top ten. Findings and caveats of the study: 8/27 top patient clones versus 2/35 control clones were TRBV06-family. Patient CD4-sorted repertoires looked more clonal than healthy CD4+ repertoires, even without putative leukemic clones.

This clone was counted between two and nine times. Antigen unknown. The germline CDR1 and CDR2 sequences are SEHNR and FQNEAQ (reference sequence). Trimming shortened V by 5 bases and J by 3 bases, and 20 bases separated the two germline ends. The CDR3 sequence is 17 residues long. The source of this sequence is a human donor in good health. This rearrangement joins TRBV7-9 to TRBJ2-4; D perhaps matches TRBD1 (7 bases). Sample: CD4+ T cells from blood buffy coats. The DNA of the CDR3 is TGTGCCAGCAGCCCTTGGGACAGACGGAGGGTCAAAAACATTCAGTACTTC. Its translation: CASSPWDRRRVKNIQYF.